The rows below give T cell receptor beta chains drawn from one sample of a study of blood T cell repertoires in COVID-19. Measured with immunoSEQ multiplex PCR; TCRdb has only the in-frame clones, and not every one. The sample yields about 260,000 clones, about nine tenths seen once. Material: peripheral blood. The receptors were sampled from a woman aged 40-49 years with acute or convalescent COVID-19. Both conserved end residues are part of each CDR3. Each record gives: V gene, J gene, D gene, clone size, CDR3 DNA, CDR3 protein. A D gene is named only where the DNA matches it firmly. Clone size is not always given. Where it is, it says once, few, many or a class for expanded clones.

TRBV7-3	TRBJ1-3	TRBD1	-	TGTGCCAGCAGCCTCCGAGAGGTCGGGACAGGGAGATTCGGTGGAAACACCATATATTTT	CASSLREVGTGRFGGNTIYF
TRBV19	TRBJ1-5	-	once	TGTGCCAGTAGTATTAAGGGGGGCAATCAGCCCCAGCATTTT	CASSIKGGNQPQHF
TRBV27	TRBJ1-4	-	once	TGTGCCAGCAGCCCTCATTGGGGAGTACCTAATGAAAAACTGTTTTTT	CASSPHWGVPNEKLFF
TRBV11-2	TRBJ2-3	TRBD1	-	TGTGCCAGCAGCTTAGGGGACAGTCCGCAGTATTTT	CASSLGDSPQYF
TRBV25-1	TRBJ2-5	TRBD2	once	TGTGCCAGCAGTCCGATAGCGGGGGGGCTCCAAGAGACCCAGTACTTC	CASSPIAGGLQETQYF
TRBV24-1	TRBJ2-1	-	-	TGTGCCACCAGTGATTTTTGGGGGGGCGGCTCAGATGAGCAGTTCTTC	CATSDFWGGGSDEQFF
TRBV14	TRBJ2-1	-	-	TGTGCCAGCAGCCAAGTGGGGGGCAATGAGCAGTTCTTC	CASSQVGGNEQFF
TRBV10-2	TRBJ2-3	-	-	TGCGCCAGCAGTGATCGGAGTAGGACAGATACGCAGTATTTT	CASSDRSRTDTQYF
TRBV4-1	TRBJ1-4	TRBD1	-	TGCGCCAGCAGCCAACGACAGGGTCTGGGCTCAACTAATGAAAAACTGTTTTTT	CASSQRQGLGSTNEKLFF
TRBV30	TRBJ1-2	TRBD1	-	TGTGCCTGGAGTGTAGCGGGACAGGCCTCCTATGGCTACACCTTC	CAWSVAGQASYGYTF
TRBV2	TRBJ1-1	-	-	TGTGCCAGCAGTCTAGACGGGAACACTGAAGCTTTCTTT	CASSLDGNTEAFF
TRBV15	TRBJ2-5	-	-	TGTGCCACCAGCAGAGACACGCTGAGGGAGACCCAGTACTTC	CATSRDTLRETQYF
TRBV2	TRBJ1-2	-	-	TGTGCCAGCAGTGGCCAGGCACTCGAAATAAGGGGCTACACCTTC	CASSGQALEIRGYTF
TRBV6-1	TRBJ2-1	TRBD1	-	TGTGCCAGCAGTGAAACGGCCGCGGACGTGTGGGACAGGGTGGGCAATGAGCAGTTCTTC	CASSETAADVWDRVGNEQFF
TRBV6-4	TRBJ2-3	TRBD1	few	TGTGCCAGCAGTCCCGGGGACAGGGATTCAGATACGCAGTATTTT	CASSPGDRDSDTQYF
TRBV2	TRBJ2-5	-	-	TGTGCCAGCAGTGAAGTTGGGCCCCGAGAGACCCAGTACTTC	CASSEVGPRETQYF
TRBV6-5	TRBJ1-3	-	-	TGTGCCAGCAGTTACTCGCGGCGCCTTGGAAACACCATATATTTT	CASSYSRRLGNTIYF
TRBV19	TRBJ1-2	TRBD1	-	TGTGCCAGTAGCCTCGGACAGGGGCGTATTGGCTACACCTTC	CASSLGQGRIGYTF
TRBV6-5	TRBJ1-2	TRBD1	-	TGTGCCAGCAGTCTTAACAGGGGAGCTAACTATGGCTACACCTTC	CASSLNRGANYGYTF
TRBV6-1	TRBJ2-2	TRBD1	-	TGTGCCAGCAGTGTAAGGGACAGGTCTGAGAACACCGGGGAGCTGTTTTTT	CASSVRDRSENTGELFF
TRBV2	TRBJ1-3	-	-	TGTGCCAGCTCGACAGGACGCAGCTCTGGAAACACCATATATTTT	CASSTGRSSGNTIYF
TRBV15	TRBJ2-1	TRBD1	-	TGTGCCACACTCCCGGGACAGAGAAACAACAATGAGCAGTTCTTC	CATLPGQRNNNEQFF
TRBV10-2	TRBJ2-1	-	-	TGCGCCAGCACCCCGGAGGGGTACAATGAGCAGTTCTTC	CASTPEGYNEQFF
TRBV24-1	TRBJ1-2	-	-	TGTGCCACCAGTGATCTAGGGTTCGGAGACAGAGATGGCTACACCTTC	CATSDLGFGDRDGYTF
TRBV5-1	TRBJ1-2	TRBD1	-	TGCGCCAGCAGCTTGGATATTGGTAGACAGGGCTCGGAGGGCTACACCTTC	CASSLDIGRQGSEGYTF
TRBV7-9	TRBJ2-3	TRBD1	-	TGTGCCAGCAGCCCACAGGGACAGGGGGGTACGCAGTATTTT	CASSPQGQGGTQYF
TRBV14	TRBJ2-2	-	-	TGTGCCAGCAGCCAACAGGGGACCGGGGAGCTGTTTTTT	CASSQQGTGELFF
TRBV28	TRBJ1-1	TRBD1	few	TGTGCCAGCAGCGTTGGGGACAGGTACACTGAAGCTTTCTTT	CASSVGDRYTEAFF
TRBV29-1	TRBJ2-5	-	-	TGCAGCGTGTCTCCCTTTCAAGAGCAAGAGACCCAGTACTTC	CSVSPFQEQETQYF
TRBV21-1	TRBJ2-2	-	-	TGTGCCAGCAGCTCAGGGTGGCCTCAATGGCACACCGGGGAGCTGTTTTTT	CASSSGWPQWHTGELFF
TRBV19	TRBJ1-5	TRBD1	-	TGTGCCAGCACATGGGACAGTCTCAAAACAAGTCAGCCCCAGCATTTT	CASTWDSLKTSQPQHF
TRBV6-5	TRBJ1-1	-	-	TGTGCCAGCAGTATTCGGGGGTCGGGGAACACTGAAGCTTTCTTT	CASSIRGSGNTEAFF
TRBV27	TRBJ2-1	-	-	TGTGCCAGCAGTTTCGCCGGGAACAATGAGCAGTTCTTC	CASSFAGNNEQFF
TRBV5-1	TRBJ1-4	-	-	TGCGCCAGCAGCTTGGGAGGCCAACAGGGAATGGGGGCAACTAATGAAAAACTGTTTTTT	CASSLGGQQGMGATNEKLFF
TRBV7-3	TRBJ1-2	-	-	TGTGCCAGCAGCTATTCAGGGTTATCGGGCTACACCTTC	CASSYSGLSGYTF
TRBV19	TRBJ1-2	TRBD1	-	TGTGCCAGTACCCCACAGGGGAACTATGGCTACACCTTC	CASTPQGNYGYTF
TRBV7-2	TRBJ2-2	TRBD2	once	TGTGCCAGCAGCCCCCTTCTAGCGGGGGGTAACACCGGGGAGCTGTTTTTT	CASSPLLAGGNTGELFF
TRBV29-1	TRBJ1-1	-	-	TGCAGCGTTGAAGATGGAGCAGAGGCTTTCTTT	CSVEDGAEAFF
TRBV20-1	TRBJ2-1	TRBD2	-	TGCAGTGCTAGTACCCCCCGACTAGCGGGGGACTCTTTCCTCTACAATGAGCAGTTCTTC	CSASTPRLAGDSFLYNEQFF
TRBV7-3	TRBJ2-1	-	-	TGTGCCAGCAGCCAGGAGGGGAACTCCTACAATGAGCAGTTCTTC	CASSQEGNSYNEQFF
TRBV11-2	TRBJ1-1	TRBD1	few	TGTGCCAGCGGTCCCGGGACAGCTAGCTTTGGGTTT	CASGPGTASFGF
TRBV5-5	TRBJ2-2	-	-	TGTGCCAGCACCCCAATCACCAACACAGGCACCGGGGAGCTGTTTTTT	CASTPITNTGTGELFF
TRBV20-1	TRBJ1-2	-	-	TGCAGTGCTAGAGCCTCAGGGGGCTACACCTTC	CSARASGGYTF
TRBV5-5	TRBJ1-2	TRBD1	-	TGTGCCAGCAAAGACAGGGGCCCCTATGGCTACACCTTC	CASKDRGPYGYTF
TRBV24-1	TRBJ2-1	-	-	TGTGCCACCAGTGATTCTGGAGGGTCCCGCCTTCGGGTCGTGCAGTTCTTC	CATSDSGGSRLRVVQFF
TRBV4-1	TRBJ1-2	TRBD1	-	TGCGCCAGCAGCCAAGACACGACAGGGTACTATGGCTACACCTTC	CASSQDTTGYYGYTF
TRBV6-5	TRBJ1-5	-	-	TGTGCCAGCAGTTACGGGAGTTCGCAGCCCCAGCATTTT	CASSYGSSQPQHF
TRBV5-1	TRBJ2-3	TRBD1	once	TGCGCCAGCAGCCAGGGACAGGGAACAGATACGCAGTATTTT	CASSQGQGTDTQYF
TRBV14	TRBJ1-1	-	-	TGTGCCAGCAGCCAAGATCTTGTCCGGGCTTTCTTT	CASSQDLVRAFF
TRBV4-2	TRBJ1-2	TRBD1	-	TGTGCCAGCAGCCAAGCGACAGGGGCTGAGGATGGCTACACCTTC	CASSQATGAEDGYTF
TRBV2	TRBJ2-1	TRBD2	once	TGTGCCAGCAGTGAAGCGGGGGGGAGCTCCTACAATGAGCAGTTCTTC	CASSEAGGSSYNEQFF